The clone carrying this T cell receptor (beta chain) was seen many times. Each CDR3 protein is one row after TCRdb ran MiXCR on the multiplex PCR reads. The table includes 270,000 or so distinct CDR3 sequences, under 35% detected once. The CDR3 totals 15 residues. Germline V gives CDR1 SGHTA, CDR2 FQGNSA. The V end was cut by 3 bases, the J end by 0 bases, with 12 bases between. This entry is derived from a study of breast tumors, draining lymph nodes, adjacent tissues. The lymph nodes were axillary draining lymph nodes from breast cancer patients. The sequencing input was axillary lymph node tissue. This chain connects TRBV7-2 to TRBJ2-7, with D possibly being TRBD2 (6 bases). The sequence came from a female donor with breast cancer. Some clones in this sample may be carry-over from other donors' samples. Here the CDR3 DNA reads TGTGCCAGCAGCTTCGGCGGGATTAGCTCCTACGAGCAGTACTTC. This encodes CASSFGGISSYEQYF.